This T cell receptor (beta chain) was obtained from a study of CD8 T cells in ankylosing spondylitis. Germline V gene data show CDR1 as KGHDR and CDR2 as SFDVKD. V was trimmed by 3 bases and J by 0 bases, leaving 8 bases between them. The CDR3 has 14 residues. Findings and limits, study-wide: What seemed typical of ankylosing spondylitis blood was a TCR beta motif built from about eight highly homologous variants.

With respect to this clonotype: Its antigen is as yet unknown.

Preparation of TCR beta libraries was done by quantitative 5'-RACE with molecular barcodes. One entry per CDR3 protein results from TCRdb running MiXCR on the 5' RACE reads. Of approximately 300,000 distinct CDR3 sequences listed, less than 10% are singletons. This receptor was taken from a male donor with ankylosing spondylitis. The J gene is TRBJ2-7, the V gene TRBV24-1, with D hard to call. The specimen sequenced was blood, either unsorted or a sorted T cell fraction (not recorded which). CDR3 residues: CATSDRKSSYEQYF. DNA of the CDR3: TGTGCCACCAGTGATCGGAAGAGCTCCTACGAGCAGTACTTC.